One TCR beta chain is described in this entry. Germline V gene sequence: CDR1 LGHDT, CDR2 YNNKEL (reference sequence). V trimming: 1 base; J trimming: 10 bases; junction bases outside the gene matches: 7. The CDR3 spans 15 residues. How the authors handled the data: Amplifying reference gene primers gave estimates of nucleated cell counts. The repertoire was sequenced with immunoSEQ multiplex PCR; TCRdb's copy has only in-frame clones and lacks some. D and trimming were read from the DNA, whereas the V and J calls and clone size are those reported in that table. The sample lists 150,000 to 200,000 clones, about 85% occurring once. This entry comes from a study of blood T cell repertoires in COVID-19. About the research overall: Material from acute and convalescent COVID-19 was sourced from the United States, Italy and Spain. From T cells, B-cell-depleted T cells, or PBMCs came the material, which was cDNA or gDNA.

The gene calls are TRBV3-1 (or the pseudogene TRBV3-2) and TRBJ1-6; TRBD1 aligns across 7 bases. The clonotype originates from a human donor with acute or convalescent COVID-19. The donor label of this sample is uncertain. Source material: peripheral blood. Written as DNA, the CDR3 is TGTGCCAGCAGCCAAGTGTACAGGGGAAGCTCACCCCTCCACTTT. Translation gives CASSQVYRGSSPLHF.